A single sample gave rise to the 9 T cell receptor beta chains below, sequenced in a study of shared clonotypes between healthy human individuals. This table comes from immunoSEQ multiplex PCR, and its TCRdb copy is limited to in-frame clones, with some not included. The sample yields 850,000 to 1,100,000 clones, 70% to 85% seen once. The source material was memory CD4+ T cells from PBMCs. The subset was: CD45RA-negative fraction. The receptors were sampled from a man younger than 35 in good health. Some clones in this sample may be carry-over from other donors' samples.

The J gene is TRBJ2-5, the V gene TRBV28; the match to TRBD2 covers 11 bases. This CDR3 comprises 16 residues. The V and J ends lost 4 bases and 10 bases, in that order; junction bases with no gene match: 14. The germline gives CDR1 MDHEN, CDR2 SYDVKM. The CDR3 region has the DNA TGTGCCAGCAGTTCCGTAGCGGGAGGGCTCCCCCGTGACCAGTACTTC. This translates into CASSSVAGGLPRDQYF.

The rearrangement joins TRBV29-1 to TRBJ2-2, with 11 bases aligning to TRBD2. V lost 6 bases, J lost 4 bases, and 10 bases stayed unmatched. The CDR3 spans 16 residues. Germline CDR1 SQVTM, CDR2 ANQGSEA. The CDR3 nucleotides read TGCAGCGTAGGGACTGGGCTAGCGGGAGGCACCGGGGAGCTGTTTTTT. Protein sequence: CSVGTGLAGGTGELFF.

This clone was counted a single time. CDR3 loop: CASSATSGMAGELFF. CDR3 bases: TGTGCCAGCAGTGCGACTAGCGGGATGGCCGGGGAGCTGTTTTTT. The chain joins TRBV6-6 to TRBJ2-2, with 11 bases lining up with TRBD2. The V segment lost 5 bases and the J segment 6 bases; nucleotides outside the gene matches: 5. The CDR3 is 15 residues long. Germline CDR1 and CDR2: MNHNY and SVGAGI (reference sequence).

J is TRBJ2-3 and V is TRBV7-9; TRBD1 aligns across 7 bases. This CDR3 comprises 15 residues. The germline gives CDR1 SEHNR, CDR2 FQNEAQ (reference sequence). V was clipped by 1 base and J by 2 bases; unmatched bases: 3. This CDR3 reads CASSLGTGATDTQYF. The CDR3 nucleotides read TGTGCCAGCAGCTTAGGTACAGGGGCCACAGATACGCAGTATTTT. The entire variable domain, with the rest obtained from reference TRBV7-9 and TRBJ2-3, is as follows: DTGVSQNPRHKITKRGQNVTFRCDPISEHNRLYWYRQTLGQGPEFLTYFQNEAQLEKSRLLSDRFSAERPKGSFSTLEIQRTEQGDSAMYLCASSLGTGATDTQYFGPGTRLTVL.

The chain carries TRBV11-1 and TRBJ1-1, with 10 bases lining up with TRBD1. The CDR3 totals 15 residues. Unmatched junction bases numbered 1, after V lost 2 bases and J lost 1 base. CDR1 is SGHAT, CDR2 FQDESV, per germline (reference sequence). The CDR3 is CASSLRTGGNTEAFF. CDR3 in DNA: TGTGCCAGCAGCTTAAGGACAGGGGGGAACACTGAAGCTTTCTTT.

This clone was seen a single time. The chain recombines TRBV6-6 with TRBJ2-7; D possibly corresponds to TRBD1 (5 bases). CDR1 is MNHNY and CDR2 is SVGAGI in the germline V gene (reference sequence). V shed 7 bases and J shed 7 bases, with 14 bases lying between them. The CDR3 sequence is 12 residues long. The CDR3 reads CASNPPKGEQYF. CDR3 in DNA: TGTGCCAGCAACCCCCCCAAGGGGGAGCAGTACTTC.

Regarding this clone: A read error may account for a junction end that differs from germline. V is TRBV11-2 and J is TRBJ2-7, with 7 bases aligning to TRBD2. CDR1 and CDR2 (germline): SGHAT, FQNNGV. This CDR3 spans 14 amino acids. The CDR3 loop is CASRLDPGRDEQYF. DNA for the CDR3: TGTGCCAGCAGATTAGATCCAGGGAGGGACGAGCAGTACTTC.

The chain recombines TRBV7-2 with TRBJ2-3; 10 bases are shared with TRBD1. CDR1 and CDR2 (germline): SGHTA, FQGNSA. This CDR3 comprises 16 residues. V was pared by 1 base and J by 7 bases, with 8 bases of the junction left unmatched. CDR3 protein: CASSLGGTGVTNTQYF. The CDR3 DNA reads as TGTGCCAGCAGCTTAGGTGGGACAGGGGTGACGAATACGCAGTATTTT.

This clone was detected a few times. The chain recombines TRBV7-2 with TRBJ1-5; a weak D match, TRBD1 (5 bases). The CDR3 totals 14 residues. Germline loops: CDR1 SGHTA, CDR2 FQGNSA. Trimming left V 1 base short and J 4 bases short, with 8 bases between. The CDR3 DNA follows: TGTGCCAGCAGCTTAGGCTCAGGGAATCAGCCCCAGCATTTT. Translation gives CASSLGSGNQPQHF.